Sequencing of this T cell receptor (beta chain) was carried out in a study of OX40 agonist ivuxolimab in advanced cancers. Study background: Dose-escalation subjects each had hepatocellular carcinoma, melanoma, renal cell or head and neck cancer.

Losses at the gene ends were 6 bases for V and 5 bases for J; bases not matched to a gene: 6. The CDR3 totals 13 residues. Germline V gives CDR1 SEHNR, CDR2 FQNEAQ (reference sequence). The data were produced by immunoSEQ multiplex PCR, yet TCRdb's version contains in-frame clones alone and is incomplete. The data hold 12,000 or so clones, with around four fifths observed a single time. Overall study findings and caveats: On average, CD8+ T cells showed a greater number of expanded clones than CD4+.

Systemic immunosuppression or a history of autoimmune disease excluded patients. A remark on this clone: Its antigen is not known.

The chain uses TRBV7-9 and TRBJ2-5, with 7 bases identical to TRBD2. The specimen comprised CD4+ or CD8+ T cells sorted from blood, sampled in a trial of the OX40 agonist ivuxolimab. The source of this sequence is an adult with an advanced solid tumor such as melanoma, head and neck, liver or kidney cancer. CDR3 in DNA: TGTGCCAGCAGTCCTAGCGGTTTTGAGACCCAGTACTTC. Its translation is CASSPSGFETQYF.